These 6 T cell receptor beta chains were all obtained from the same sample, sequenced in a study of sequential checkpoint blockade in melanoma. Treatment reported: randomized to nivolumab then ipilimumab (arm A) or the reverse (arm B). Clones were read by immunoSEQ multiplex PCR, and TCRdb kept only the in-frame ones, dropping some. Of fewer than 20,000 clones in the sample, about 70% were seen once. The sequences come from CD8+ T cells sorted from blood (inferred from file names), collected from a patient given nivolumab and ipilimumab in sequence. Every receptor here comes from a human donor with melanoma.

V and J are TRBV15 and TRBJ2-2; 11 bases match TRBD1. In germline, CDR1 is LNHNV, CDR2 YYDKDF (reference sequence). This CDR3 region has 16 residues. After removal of 0 bases from V and 5 bases from J, the junction contained 2 bases not matched to a gene. The CDR3 loop is CATSRDGDRGTGELFF. DNA of the CDR3: TGTGCCACCAGCAGAGATGGGGACAGGGGGACCGGGGAGCTGTTTTTT.

The chain employs TRBV2 and TRBJ1-1, with TRBD1 as a possible D gene (6 bases). This CDR3 region has 13 residues. Germline assignment: CDR1 SNHLY and CDR2 FYNNEI. Trimming took off 5 bases at V and 8 bases at J, with 15 bases between the two ends. CDR3: CASSHTPTGEAFF. The CDR3 DNA reads as TGTGCCAGCAGTCACACTCCAACAGGGGAAGCTTTCTTT.

The chain is built from TRBV19 and TRBJ1-4; 8 nucleotides match TRBD1. The germline CDR1 and CDR2 sequences are LNHDA and SQIVND (reference sequence). The V segment lost 1 base and the J segment 7 bases; nucleotides outside the gene matches: 5. The length of the CDR3 is 15 residues. The CDR3 sequence: CASSIGGQGAEKLFF. The DNA for the CDR3 is TGTGCCAGTAGTATAGGCGGGCAGGGGGCTGAAAAACTGTTTTTT.

The genes are TRBV6-4 and TRBJ2-3; tentatively, D is TRBD2 (5 bases). V lost 0 bases and J lost 6, with 13 bases in between. This CDR3 is built from 15 residues. CDR1 is MRHNA, CDR2 SNTAGT, per germline. The CDR3 DNA reads as TGTGCCAGCAGTGACTCGAGTGAGGGATCGGATACGCAGTATTTT. It codes for CASSDSSEGSDTQYF.

The rearrangement links TRBV27 to TRBJ1-5; D gene uncertain. With 0 bases removed from V and 9 bases from J, the gap between germline ends came to 12 bases. This CDR3 is 14 amino acids long. The germline V gene encodes CDR1 MNHEY and CDR2 SMNVEV (reference sequence). The CDR3 nucleotides are TGTGCCAGCAGTTTATCAGGTCCGGGGTTGCCCCAGCATTTT. Residues: CASSLSGPGLPQHF.

The rearrangement uses TRBV7-2 and TRBJ1-1; D gene uncertain. This CDR3 has 16 residues. Germline assignment: CDR1 SGHTA and CDR2 FQGNSA. The ends were cut back, 5 bases at V and 1 base at J, with 17 bases in the middle. The CDR3 sequence: CASSTNTVGENTEAFF. The CDR3 DNA is TGTGCCAGCAGCACAAACACTGTCGGGGAGAACACTGAAGCTTTCTTT.